Listed here are 31 T cell receptor beta chains from one sample, sequenced in a study of control samples from healthy donors and cancer patients. The method was immunoSEQ multiplex PCR; TCRdb's version includes in-frame clones alone and lacks a portion of them. The table includes around 74,000 clones, 85% to 95% detected once. Material for sequencing was blood. These receptors all stem from a woman aged 60 to 75 in good health.

The chain employs TRBV30 and TRBJ2-2; no firm D call. The CDR3 runs to 13 residues. Trimming removed 3 bases at V and 5 bases at J, with 10 bases between. Per germline, CDR1 GTSNPN and CDR2 SVGIG (reference sequence). The CDR3 sequence: CAWRSLYTGELFF. CDR3 DNA sequence: TGTGCCTGGAGAAGCCTCTATACCGGGGAGCTGTTTTTT.

This chain links TRBV5-1 with TRBJ1-1; D perhaps matches TRBD1 (5 bases). The V gene lost 1 base and the J gene lost 11 bases, with 18 bases spanning the gap. This CDR3 is 14 amino acids long. From germline, CDR1 is SGHRS and CDR2 YFSETQ. CDR3 DNA: TGCGCCAGCAGCTTGTTTTCAAAAGGGGAGGCGGCTTTCTTT. The encoded protein is CASSLFSKGEAAFF.

The chain joins TRBV19 to TRBJ2-7, with 8 nucleotides matching TRBD1. V gave up 0 bases and J gave up 3 bases; unmatched junction bases: 4. Germline V gives CDR1 LNHDA, CDR2 SQIVND (reference sequence). This CDR3 contains 15 residues. The CDR3 DNA follows: TGTGCCAGTAGTATAGAGGACAGGGTCGGCTACGAGCAGTACTTC. It is translated as CASSIEDRVGYEQYF. Together with reference TRBV19 and TRBJ2-7, the CDR3 gives the full variable domain: DGGITQSPKYLFRKEGQNVTLSCEQNLNHDAMYWYRQDPGQGLRLIYYSQIVNDFQKGDIAEGYSVSREKKESFPLTVTSAQKNPTAFYLCASSIEDRVGYEQYFGPGTRLTVT.

The V gene is TRBV5-1, the J gene TRBJ1-4; tentative D call: TRBD1 (6 bases). V was cut by 4 bases and J by 4 bases, with 17 bases left in between. The length of the CDR3 is 16 residues. CDR1 SGHRS and CDR2 YFSETQ come from the germline V gene. CDR3 in amino acids: CASSPGQTRGNEKLFF. CDR3 nucleotide sequence: TGCGCCAGCAGCCCCGGACAGACTAGGGGTAATGAAAAACTGTTTTTT.

V and J are TRBV28 and TRBJ1-1; 7 nucleotides line up with TRBD1. Trimming removed 5 bases from V and 4 bases from J; junction bases left unmatched: 10. The CDR3 totals 15 residues. Germline lookup yields CDR1 MDHEN and CDR2 SYDVKM. CDR3 in DNA: TGTGCCAGCAGTAACTTTCGCCACAGGGGCACTGAAGCTTTCTTT. Translation gives CASSNFRHRGTEAFF.

The DNA of the CDR3 is TGTGCCAGCACGAGTGGGGGAACCATTAATGAAAAACTGTTTTTT. This encodes CASTSGGTINEKLFF. The chain uses TRBV28 and TRBJ1-4; D may be TRBD1 (5 bases). CDR3 length: 15 residues. Germline V CDR1 and CDR2: MDHEN, SYDVKM. Trimming cost V 7 bases and J 4 bases, with 16 bases left between them.

The CDR3 DNA sequence: TGTGCCAGCAGCCGAGGGGTCGGTCAGCCCCAGCATTTT. Its protein product is CASSRGVGQPQHF. The chain combines TRBV3-1 (or the pseudogene TRBV3-2) with TRBJ1-5; D possibly corresponds to TRBD1 (5 bases). V was cut by 4 bases and J by 6 bases, with 10 bases left in between. The CDR3 is 13 amino acids. Germline CDR1 LGHDT, CDR2 YNNKEL (reference sequence).

The chain combines TRBV6-6 with TRBJ1-2; the D gene is possibly TRBD1 (6 bases). Germline lookup yields CDR1 MNHNY and CDR2 SVGAGI (reference sequence). The CDR3 has 14 residues. V was trimmed by 4 bases and J by 8 bases, leaving 17 bases between them. CDR3 nucleotides: TGTGCCAGCAGTTTCCTCACAGGGACACGGGGCTACACCTTC. It yields the protein CASSFLTGTRGYTF.

J is TRBJ1-2 and V is TRBV14, with a tentative D call TRBD1 (6 bases). V lost 2 bases, J lost 2 bases, and 12 bases lay in between. Germline loops: CDR1 SGHDN, CDR2 FVKESK. The CDR3 sequence is 15 residues long. The CDR3 DNA reads as TGTGCCAGCAGCCAAAACGGACAGTTAAACTATGGCTACACCTTC. Translation: CASSQNGQLNYGYTF.

The genes are TRBV6-6 and TRBJ2-3, with 8 bases lining up with TRBD1. The CDR3 loop spans 14 amino acids. Germline V CDR1 and CDR2: MNHNY, SVGAGI (reference sequence). Trimming took 8 bases from V and 0 from J; bases not matched to a gene: 4. This CDR3 reads CASRDRQSTDTQYF. The CDR3 DNA is TGTGCCAGCCGGGACAGGCAGAGCACAGATACGCAGTATTTT.

The rearrangement uses TRBV6-5 and TRBJ2-5, with D possibly being TRBD1 (5 bases). V lost 5 bases, J lost 7 bases, and 8 bases lay in between. The CDR3 is 11 residues long. Germline loops: CDR1 MNHEY, CDR2 SVGAGI. The CDR3 here is CASSRRGTQYF. The CDR3 DNA follows: TGTGCCAGCAGTCGTAGGGGGACCCAGTACTTC.

The genes are TRBV18 and TRBJ2-7, with 8 bases matching TRBD1. V lost 3 bases and J lost 3; bases outside the gene matches: 7. The CDR3 is 15 residues long. Germline CDR1 reads KGHSH; CDR2 reads LQKENI. The CDR3 DNA reads as TGTGCCAGCTCACCTCCGGGACAGGAACTCTACGAGCAGTACTTC. Residues: CASSPPGQELYEQYF.

To note about this clone: This CDR3 is also generated by other DNA sequences in the sample. The V gene is TRBV28, the J gene TRBJ1-2, with D possibly being TRBD1 (6 bases). From germline, CDR1 is MDHEN and CDR2 SYDVKM. Trimming pared 5 bases from V and 2 bases from J, leaving 15 bases between. This CDR3 region has 15 residues. The DNA of the CDR3 is TGTGCCAGCAGTCTCCCGGGACACCCGAACTATGGCTACACCTTC. Encoded protein: CASSLPGHPNYGYTF.

The rearrangement uses TRBV3-1 (or the pseudogene TRBV3-2) and TRBJ2-1; TRBD2 might be the D (5 bases). Germline loops: CDR1 LGHDT, CDR2 YNNKEL (reference sequence). CDR3 length equals 16 residues. Trimming cost V 3 bases and J 6 bases, with 18 bases left between them. The CDR3 nucleotides read TGTGCCAGCAGCCATAGGGTGCGGGTTAACTCCAATGAGCAGTTCTTC. It specifies CASSHRVRVNSNEQFF.

The chain couples TRBV5-1 to TRBJ2-2; weak D call: TRBD2 (6 bases). The CDR3 spans 14 residues. The V gene lost 5 bases and the J gene lost 6 bases, with 14 bases spanning the gap. CDR1 is SGHRS and CDR2 is YFSETQ in the germline V gene. CDR3 sequence reads: CASRGREVAGELFF. DNA of the CDR3: TGCGCCAGCAGAGGCAGGGAGGTCGCCGGGGAGCTGTTTTTT.

The V call is TRBV7-9, the J call TRBJ2-1; no clear D gene. The germline V gene encodes CDR1 SEHNR and CDR2 FQNEAQ (reference sequence). Trimming removed 3 bases from V and 7 bases from J, with 4 bases in between. This CDR3 has 11 amino acids. CDR3 in amino acids: CASSFQNEQFF. DNA of the CDR3: TGTGCCAGCAGCTTTCAGAATGAGCAGTTCTTC. Drawing the rest from reference TRBV7-9 and TRBJ2-1, the complete variable domain is DTGVSQNPRHKITKRGQNVTFRCDPISEHNRLYWYRQTLGQGPEFLTYFQNEAQLEKSRLLSDRFSAERPKGSFSTLEIQRTEQGDSAMYLCASSFQNEQFFGPGTRLTVL.

The chain has TRBV30 and TRBJ2-7; D remains ambiguous. The CDR3 length is 13 residues. V was trimmed by 7 bases and J by 0 bases, leaving 13 bases between them. CDR1 GTSNPN and CDR2 SVGIG come from the germline V gene (reference sequence). The chain's CDR3 is CALVAGVSYEQYF. Written as DNA, the CDR3 is TGTGCCTTGGTTGCTGGGGTCTCCTACGAGCAGTACTTC.

The chain combines TRBV4-3 with TRBJ1-5; D gene unclear. V shed 0 bases and J shed 2 bases, with 8 bases lying between them. The CDR3 length is 15 residues. The V gene's germline CDR1 is LGHNA and CDR2 YSLEER. The CDR3, as DNA: TGCGCCAGCAGCCAAGATGCTCGGGGCAATCAGCCCCAGCATTTT. Translating gives CASSQDARGNQPQHF.

V gene TRBV7-2 combines with J gene TRBJ2-7; possible D gene TRBD1, 6 bases. From germline, CDR1 is SGHTA and CDR2 FQGNSA. Trimming removed 1 base from V and 7 bases from J, with 17 bases in between. The CDR3 has 15 amino acids. For the CDR3, the DNA is TGTGCCAGCAGCTTAGACGAGCAGGGGAGAAGGGAGCAGTACTTC. This sequence encodes CASSLDEQGRREQYF.

This clone came up once. Here the CDR3 DNA reads TGTGCCAGCATGGCCGGCGGGTCTCTCTACAATGAGCAGTTCTTC. It specifies CASMAGGSLYNEQFF. The chain employs TRBV5-4 and TRBJ2-1; a weak D match, TRBD2 (5 bases). The V gene lost 6 bases and the J gene lost 3 bases, with 16 bases spanning the gap. Germline V CDR1 and CDR2: SGHNT, YYREEE (reference sequence). There are 15 residues in the CDR3.

The V call is TRBV19, the J call TRBJ2-2; D ambiguous. Germline CDR1 LNHDA, CDR2 SQIVND (reference sequence). Deletions cut 2 bases from V and 6 bases from J, with 4 bases between. This CDR3 is 12 amino acids long. The CDR3 DNA reads as TGTGCCAGTAGTATATTACCCGGGGAGCTGTTTTTT. It translates to CASSILPGELFF.

This chain connects TRBV28 to TRBJ1-1; D gene ambiguous. The germline gives CDR1 MDHEN, CDR2 SYDVKM. This CDR3 is 18 amino acids long. Trimming left V 8 bases short and J 0 bases short, with 25 bases between. CDR3 protein: CASGSGVQRVTMNTEAFF. CDR3 sequence (DNA): TGTGCCAGCGGATCGGGCGTCCAGAGAGTTACGATGAACACTGAAGCTTTCTTT.

This clone was detected a few times. The rearrangement joins TRBV2 to TRBJ1-2; tentative D call: TRBD1 (5 bases). This CDR3 comprises 14 residues. Trimming shortened V by 2 bases and J by 5 bases, and 12 bases separated the two germline ends. The germline gives CDR1 SNHLY, CDR2 FYNNEI. CDR3 coding DNA: TGTGCCAGCAGTGAAACGTTACAGGCGTATGGCTACACCTTC. The encoded protein is CASSETLQAYGYTF. Combining the CDR3 with reference TRBV2 and TRBJ1-2 gives the whole variable domain EPEVTQTPSHQVTQMGQEVILRCVPISNHLYFYWYRQILGQKVEFLVSFYNNEISEKSEIFDDQFSVERPDGSNFTLKIRSTKLEDSAMYFCASSETLQAYGYTFGSGTRLTVV.

V gene TRBV7-8 combines with J gene TRBJ2-5, with D possibly matching TRBD1 (5 bases). V was trimmed by 6 bases and J by 4 bases, leaving 12 bases between them. The CDR3 totals 13 residues. Per the germline V gene, CDR1 is SGHVS and CDR2 is FQNEAQ. The CDR3, as DNA: TGTGCCAGCAGTCCACCCAGGGTAGAGACCCAGTACTTC. Protein: CASSPPRVETQYF. Complete variable domain (other parts from reference TRBV7-8 and TRBJ2-5): GAGVSQSPRYKVAKRGQDVALRCDPISGHVSLFWYQQALGQGPEFLTYFQNEAQLDKSGLPSDRFFAERPEGSVSTLKIQRTQQEDSAVYLCASSPPRVETQYFGPGTRLLVL.

The chain joins TRBV5-1 to TRBJ1-4; TRBD1 matches at 7 bases. The CDR3 consists of 14 residues. Looked up from germline, CDR1 is SGHRS and CDR2 is YFSETQ. V was clipped by 4 bases and J by 2 bases; unmatched bases: 2. The CDR3 bases are TGCGCCAGCAGCCCGACAGGGACTAATGAAAAACTGTTTTTT. Its protein product is CASSPTGTNEKLFF.

The gene calls are TRBV5-4 and TRBJ1-1; no reliable D call. Germline CDR1 and CDR2: SGHNT and YYREEE (reference sequence). The CDR3 totals 13 residues. Trimming took off 4 bases at V and 3 bases at J, with 10 bases between the two ends. This CDR3 reads CASSVDGHTEAFF. The CDR3 nucleotides are TGTGCCAGCAGCGTAGACGGCCACACTGAAGCTTTCTTT.

The genes are TRBV6-5 and TRBJ2-2, with D possibly TRBD2 on 6 matching bases. The germline gives CDR1 MNHEY, CDR2 SVGAGI. The CDR3 has 12 residues. Trimming pared 5 bases from V and 9 bases from J, leaving 10 bases between. In nucleotides, the CDR3 is TGTGCCAGCAGTAAACGCGGGAGGGAGCTGTTTTTT. This gives the protein CASSKRGRELFF.

The CDR3 spells CASSFLAGGPLGYNEQFF. The DNA of the CDR3 is TGTGCCAGCAGTTTCTTAGCGGGAGGCCCCCTTGGGTACAATGAGCAGTTCTTC. This chain uses TRBV28 with TRBJ2-1; 10 nucleotides line up with TRBD2. The CDR3 loop spans 18 amino acids. Germline assignment: CDR1 MDHEN and CDR2 SYDVKM. V dropped 3 bases and J dropped 4; count of bases not matched to a gene: 12.

The chain recombines TRBV2 with TRBJ1-2, with D hard to call. The CDR3 length is 13 residues. The germline V gene encodes CDR1 SNHLY and CDR2 FYNNEI. With 2 bases removed from V and 4 bases from J, the gap between germline ends came to 8 bases. The CDR3 spells CASSESAVYGYTF. In DNA form, the CDR3 reads TGTGCCAGCAGTGAATCGGCGGTCTATGGCTACACCTTC.

The chain employs TRBV15 and TRBJ2-5, with D perhaps being TRBD1 or TRBD2 (6 bases each). V was shortened by 0 bases and J by 6 bases, with 14 bases between the two germline ends. Germline lookup yields CDR1 LNHNV and CDR2 YYDKDF (reference sequence). The CDR3 is 15 amino acids. CDR3 in amino acids: CATSRDVGGFKTQYF. For the CDR3, the DNA is TGTGCCACCAGCAGAGATGTAGGGGGGTTTAAGACCCAGTACTTC.

This chain connects TRBV11-2 to TRBJ1-4; D might be TRBD1 (6 bases). The CDR3 contains 14 residues. V lost 0 bases and J lost 7, with 9 bases in between. Looked up from germline, CDR1 is SGHAT and CDR2 is FQNNGV. The CDR3 DNA reads as TGTGCCAGCAGCTTAGACAGGGGCGGTGAAAAACTGTTTTTT. Its protein is CASSLDRGGEKLFF. Drawing the rest from reference TRBV11-2 and TRBJ1-4, the complete variable domain is EAGVAQSPRYKIIEKRQSVAFWCNPISGHATLYWYQQILGQGPKLLIQFQNNGVVDDSQLPKDRFSAERLKGVDSTLKIQPAKLEDSAVYLCASSLDRGGEKLFFGSGTQLSVL.